These T cell receptor beta chains were read from a single sample in a study of radiotherapy plus CTLA-4 blockade in lung cancer. Clones were read by immunoSEQ multiplex PCR, and TCRdb kept only the in-frame ones, dropping some. The sample has tens of thousands of clones; around 83% are singletons. Here the sequenced sample was peripheral blood, taken from a patient treated with radiotherapy plus ipilimumab. These TCRs come from a human donor with non-small cell lung cancer that progressed on radiotherapy plus ipilimumab. Each CDR3 is given with its conserved first and last residue. A D gene is named only where the DNA matches it firmly. Where a row states a size, it is once, few, many or the class of an expanded clone; other rows omit it.

TGTGCCAGCAGCTTGGCCGGATCAGTTGATGAGCAGTTCTTC CASSLAGSVDEQFF - once TRBJ2-1 14 TRBV5-4
TGCGCCAGCAACGAAGGGATAGATGAAAAACTGTTTTTT CASNEGIDEKLFF - - TRBJ1-4 13 TRBV5-1
TGTGCCAGCAGCTTAGCGTGGACTAGCGGGAACTCCTACGAGCAGTACTTC CASSLAWTSGNSYEQYF TRBD2 - TRBJ2-7 17 TRBV7-2
TGTGCTAGCAGCCAACTAGCGGGAGTGAACAATGAGCAGTTCTTC CASSQLAGVNNEQFF TRBD2 - TRBJ2-1 15 TRBV7-7
TGTGCCAGCAGTTTGCAGGGACTGAACACTGAAGCTTTCTTT CASSLQGLNTEAFF - - TRBJ1-1 14 TRBV2
TGTGCCAGCAGCCGTTCATACACCGGGGAGCTGTTTTTT CASSRSYTGELFF - - TRBJ2-2 13 TRBV7-2
TGTGCCAGCATGGCAGGGATGTATGGCAATCAGCCCCAGCATTTT CASMAGMYGNQPQHF - - TRBJ1-5 15 TRBV2
TGCGCCAGCAGCCGAAACCGCCGTGAGCAGTTCTTC CASSRNRREQFF - - TRBJ2-1 12 TRBV10-1
TGTGCCACCAGCAGAGATGTAACTGAAGCTTTCTTT CATSRDVTEAFF - once TRBJ1-1 12 TRBV15
TGTGCCAGTAGTATAAGCGGGAGTGGGGGAAACAATGAGCAGTTCTTC CASSISGSGGNNEQFF TRBD2 - TRBJ2-1 16 TRBV19
TGTGCCAGCAGTTTTAGACCGGGGGTCGACGAGCAGTACTTC CASSFRPGVDEQYF - - TRBJ2-7 14 TRBV28
TGTGCCGGCCGGGTAGGACAGAATAACTATGGCTACACCTTC CAGRVGQNNYGYTF - few TRBJ1-2 14 TRBV6-1
TGCAGCGTTGAACACTCACGGGACACTGAAGCTTTCTTT CSVEHSRDTEAFF - - TRBJ1-1 13 TRBV29-1
TGCGCCAGCAGCCAAGATCAAGGCGGTTCCATAGGCTACACCTTC CASSQDQGGSIGYTF - - TRBJ1-2 15 TRBV4-1
TGTGCCAGCAGGCCTTCGGGGCCAGGGATCTACGAGCAGTACTTC CASRPSGPGIYEQYF - - TRBJ2-7 15 TRBV6-5
TGCGCCAGCAGCAAGGATAGTAACTATGGCTACACCTTC CASSKDSNYGYTF - - TRBJ1-2 13 TRBV5-1
TGTGCCATCGGAGACAGGGAGGAGGAAAAACTGTTTTTT CAIGDREEEKLFF TRBD1 few TRBJ1-4 13 TRBV10-3
TGTGCCAGCAGTTACTCGATAGTTGGTTTGAACACTGAAGCTTTCTTT CASSYSIVGLNTEAFF - once TRBJ1-1 16 TRBV6-5
TGTGCCAGCAGTGTTGACAGGTCCTATGGCTACACCTTC CASSVDRSYGYTF - - TRBJ1-2 13 TRBV2
TGTGCCAGCAGTGTAGGGTGGGGACGCATGAACACTGAAGCTTTCTTT CASSVGWGRMNTEAFF - few TRBJ1-1 16 TRBV6-1
TGTGCCAGCAGTTACGGACAGTTCGGGGCCTACGAGCAGTACTTC CASSYGQFGAYEQYF - many TRBJ2-7 15 TRBV6-5
TGTGCCAGCAGTACTAGCTCAGGGGGCAATTCACCCCTCCACTTT CASSTSSGGNSPLHF TRBD1 - TRBJ1-6 15 TRBV6-5
TGTGCCAGTAGTTTCGGCAATCAGCCCCAGCATTTT CASSFGNQPQHF - - TRBJ1-5 12 TRBV19
TGTGCCAGCAGTATCCAGGGGACAGCGCTAGCCAAAAACATTCAGTACTTC CASSIQGTALAKNIQYF TRBD1 - TRBJ2-4 17 TRBV28
TGTGCCAGCAGCGTGAGGGTAGGAGAGACCCAGTACTTC CASSVRVGETQYF - - TRBJ2-5 13 TRBV9
TGTGCCAGCAGCACCACACCTTACGAGCAGTACTTC CASSTTPYEQYF - - TRBJ2-7 12 TRBV5-6
TGTGCCAGCAGTCCGCTAGCGGGGAGCCAAGAGACCCAGTACTTC CASSPLAGSQETQYF TRBD2 - TRBJ2-5 15 TRBV27
TGTGCCAGCAGTGGGGCTCGGGACAATGAGCAGTTCTTC CASSGARDNEQFF - - TRBJ2-1 13 TRBV25-1
TGTGCCAGCAGTTTAGTTCGCTACGAGCAGTACTTC CASSLVRYEQYF - few TRBJ2-7 12 TRBV28
TGTGCCAGCAGCTTAGGATACCGGGGGAGGAACACCGGGGAGCTGTTTTTT CASSLGYRGRNTGELFF - few TRBJ2-2 17 TRBV7-3
TGTGCCAGCAGTGAAGTGGGCAGGGGGCAAGTGAACATTCAGTACTTC CASSEVGRGQVNIQYF TRBD1 - TRBJ2-4 16 TRBV2
TGTGCCAGTAGTGTAACAGGGGATAGCAATCAGCCCCAGCATTTT CASSVTGDSNQPQHF TRBD1 - TRBJ1-5 15 TRBV19
TGTGCCAGCAGCAAAGGGAATGGCTACACCTTC CASSKGNGYTF - few TRBJ1-2 11 TRBV21-1
TGTGCCAGCAGTAGGACTAGCGGTACCTACGAGCAGTACTTC CASSRTSGTYEQYF TRBD2 - TRBJ2-7 14 TRBV28
TGTGCCAGTAGTATTACAGGCCAGGGACTGGAGACCCAGTACTTC CASSITGQGLETQYF - - TRBJ2-5 15 TRBV19
TGTGCCAGTAGCAGGGAGGGACTCCTCAGGGATGAGCAGTTCTTC CASSREGLLRDEQFF TRBD2 few TRBJ2-1 15 TRBV19
TGTGCCAGCAGCTCCGGACAGGGAATAGATACGCAGTATTTT CASSSGQGIDTQYF TRBD1 once TRBJ2-3 14 TRBV7-9
TGTGCCAGCAGCGGGGCGGGGGAGACCGGGGAGCTGTTTTTT CASSGAGETGELFF TRBD2 few TRBJ2-2 14 TRBV6-1
TGCGCCAGCAGCTCCCGGCGGGCAGGGGAGCCAGATACGCAGTATTTT CASSSRRAGEPDTQYF - - TRBJ2-3 16 TRBV5-1
TGTGCCAGCAGCTTCTTGCGGGGCCCGGGGTCCAATGAGCAGTTCTTC CASSFLRGPGSNEQFF - - TRBJ2-1 16 TRBV7-8
TGTGCCAGTAATCGAGGGCAGAACACCGGGGAGCTGTTTTTT CASNRGQNTGELFF - few TRBJ2-2 14 TRBV19
TGTGCCAGCAGCGTGACGGGATACCTCACCGGGGAGCTGTTTTTT CASSVTGYLTGELFF - - TRBJ2-2 15 TRBV9
TGCGCCAGCAGTGAGGGGTACAATGAGCAGTTCTTC CASSEGYNEQFF - - TRBJ2-1 12 TRBV10-2